This T cell receptor (beta chain) was found in a study of shared clonotypes between healthy human individuals. Worth noting for this clone: What it binds is unknown.

Repertoires were generated with immunoSEQ multiplex PCR, while TCRdb's copy carries only in-frame clones and drops some. This table has some 500,000 clones, 90% to 97% appearing once. Findings and caveats of the study: Despite large depth, sorted-subset datasets appeared incompletely sequenced. The naive CD4 repertoires of several donors were compared, and around 4.9% of clonotypes were shared. Clonotypes which were not shared had lower generation probabilities than clonotypes that all four donors shared.

The CDR3 totals 12 residues. CDR1 and CDR2 from the germline V gene are SNHLY and FYNNEI. Trimming cost V 1 base and J 1 base, with 2 bases left between them. Sequenced: naive CD4+ T cells sorted from blood. Sample subset: CD45RA+ positively selected. This receptor was identified in a woman in her twenties or thirties in good health. The chain combines TRBV2 with TRBJ2-7; no clear D gene. The CDR3 loop reads CASSEGSYEQYF. DNA of the CDR3: TGTGCCAGCAGTGAAGGATCCTACGAGCAGTACTTC. The full variable domain, in which reference TRBV2 and TRBJ2-7 provide the parts outside the CDR3, is EPEVTQTPSHQVTQMGQEVILRCVPISNHLYFYWYRQILGQKVEFLVSFYNNEISEKSEIFDDQFSVERPDGSNFTLKIRSTKLEDSAMYFCASSEGSYEQYFGPGTRLTVT.